This is a list of T cell receptor beta chains from one sample in a study of T cell responses to AZD1222 COVID-19 vaccine. Sequenced by immunoSEQ multiplex PCR; TCRdb stores in-frame clones only, minus some. The sample comprises 100,000 to 110,000 clones, roughly 91% of which are singletons, and 1.5% to 2% rests with the top ten. Sequenced here: peripheral blood, sampled on day 0 of AZD1222 vaccination. These receptors all stem from an adult in good health. CDR3s include the opening cysteine and the closing phenylalanine or tryptophan. D genes are given only for firm matches. Part of the rows lack a size; the others show once, few, many or a class for expanded clones.

>TRBV19|NA|NA|TRBJ1-5
CASSIWQGGNQPQHF
TGTGCCAGTAGTATATGGCAGGGTGGCAATCAGCCCCAGCATTTT
>TRBV9|NA|NA|TRBJ1-1
CASSGHGGSHTEAFF
TGTGCCAGCAGCGGCCACGGCGGTAGTCACACTGAAGCTTTCTTT
>TRBV9|TRBD2|NA|TRBJ2-2
CASSVEAPELAGVNTGELFF
TGTGCCAGCAGCGTAGAGGCCCCTGAGTTAGCGGGCGTAAACACCGGGGAGCTGTTTTTT
>TRBV9|NA|NA|TRBJ2-3
CASSVGPGADTQYF
TGTGCCAGCAGCGTGGGCCCGGGGGCAGATACGCAGTATTTT
>TRBV19|TRBD2|NA|TRBJ2-1
CASTKRAFSGRASNEQFF
TGTGCCAGTACCAAGCGGGCCTTTAGCGGGAGGGCAAGCAATGAGCAGTTCTTC
>TRBV9|TRBD2|NA|TRBJ2-2
CASTAPSAGGANTGELFF
TGTGCCAGCACCGCCCCCTCAGCGGGAGGGGCGAACACCGGGGAGCTGTTTTTT
>TRBV7-9|NA|NA|TRBJ1-2
CASSLVDDSYTF
TGTGCCAGCAGCTTAGTTGACGACTCCTACACCTTC
>TRBV27|NA|NA|TRBJ2-4
CASSPGWVVNIQYF
TGTGCCAGCAGTCCTGGCTGGGTGGTCAACATTCAGTACTTC
>TRBV14|NA|NA|TRBJ2-7
CASSRSRSGEQYF
TGTGCCAGCAGCCGGTCCCGGAGTGGGGAGCAGTACTTC
>TRBV19|TRBD1|NA|TRBJ1-6
CASTSRGTESPLHF
TGTGCCAGTACCAGTCGGGGGACAGAATCACCCCTCCACTTT
>TRBV5-1|NA|NA|TRBJ2-5
CASSLYGGEGETQYF
TGCGCCAGCAGCTTGTACGGAGGAGAGGGGGAGACCCAGTACTTC
>TRBV29-1|NA|NA|TRBJ1-3
CSVDSGGAGNTIYF
TGCAGCGTTGATTCCGGAGGGGCTGGAAACACCATATATTTT
>TRBV18|NA|NA|TRBJ2-7
CASSGVVDGTYEQYF
TGTGCCAGCTCGGGCGTCGTCGACGGAACCTACGAGCAGTACTTC
>TRBV10-2|NA|NA|TRBJ1-6
CASSESGPNGGSPLHF
TGCGCCAGCAGTGAGTCAGGGCCTAACGGCGGTTCACCCCTCCACTTT
>TRBV10-1|NA|once|TRBJ2-7
CASMDLLRSYEQYF
TGCGCCAGCATGGATTTACTTCGCTCCTACGAGCAGTACTTC
>TRBV18|NA|NA|TRBJ2-1
CASSPAPAGASNPYNEQFF
TGTGCCAGCTCACCCGCCCCAGCCGGAGCGTCGAATCCCTACAATGAGCAGTTCTTC
>TRBV2|NA|NA|TRBJ1-5
CASSKSQGREQPQHF
TGTGCCAGCAGTAAATCGCAGGGGCGGGAGCAGCCCCAGCATTTT
>TRBV28|NA|NA|TRBJ1-1
CASSFPVGRAFF
TGTGCCAGCAGTTTCCCCGTGGGCAGGGCTTTCTTT
>TRBV3-1/TRBV3-2|NA|NA|TRBJ2-7
CASSGRGLAYEQYF
TGTGCCAGCAGCGGACGGGGACTGGCCTACGAGCAGTACTTC
>TRBV6-5|NA|NA|TRBJ2-2
CASSYSLAPGELFF
TGTGCCAGCAGTTACTCCCTAGCTCCCGGGGAGCTGTTTTTT
>TRBV14|TRBD1|NA|TRBJ1-1
CASSPGQGVMNTEAFF
TGTGCCAGCAGTCCGGGACAGGGGGTCATGAACACTGAAGCTTTCTTT
>TRBV15|TRBD1|NA|TRBJ2-1
CATSNGQEINEQFF
TGTGCCACCAGCAACGGACAGGAGATCAATGAGCAGTTCTTC
>TRBV6-5|NA|once|TRBJ1-2
CASLREVMKNYGYTF
TGTGCCAGCCTGAGGGAGGTGATGAAGAACTATGGCTACACCTTC
>TRBV7-6|NA|NA|TRBJ1-1
CASSSGTAEAFF
TGTGCCAGCAGCTCAGGGACGGCCGAAGCTTTCTTT
>TRBV19|NA|once|TRBJ1-5
CASTSWQSNQPQHF
TGTGCCAGTACCTCCTGGCAGTCCAATCAGCCCCAGCATTTT
>TRBV5-4|TRBD2|NA|TRBJ2-1
CASSLAGASGHNEQFF
TGTGCCAGCAGCTTGGCCGGGGCTAGCGGCCACAATGAGCAGTTCTTC
>TRBV5-6|TRBD2|NA|TRBJ2-1
CASSLTSGNNEQFF
TGTGCCAGCAGCTTGACTAGCGGGAACAATGAGCAGTTCTTC
>TRBV24-1|TRBD1|NA|TRBJ2-5
CATSEDRGSQETQYF
TGTGCCACCAGTGAAGACAGGGGGTCCCAAGAGACCCAGTACTTC
>TRBV14|NA|once|TRBJ2-3
CASSEDFSSTDTQYF
TGTGCCAGCAGCGAGGACTTCTCTAGCACAGATACGCAGTATTTT
>TRBV14|NA|once|TRBJ2-5
CASSQDPQETQYF
TGTGCCAGCAGCCAAGATCCCCAAGAGACCCAGTACTTC
>TRBV19|TRBD1|NA|TRBJ1-6
CASSIARTGGFSPLHF
TGTGCCAGTAGTATAGCCCGGACAGGGGGGTTTTCACCCCTCCACTTT
>TRBV7-3|NA|NA|TRBJ1-3
CASSLSGSGNTIYF
TGTGCCAGCAGCTTATCGGGCTCTGGAAACACCATATATTTT
>TRBV5-1|NA|NA|TRBJ1-2
CASSLVADLYGYTF
TGCGCCAGCAGCTTGGTGGCAGACCTCTATGGCTACACCTTC
>TRBV30|NA|NA|TRBJ1-2
CAWSGGEIYGYTF
TGTGCCTGGAGTGGTGGAGAGATCTATGGCTACACCTTC
>TRBV6-6|TRBD1|NA|TRBJ1-4
CASSGTGGREKLFF
TGTGCCAGCAGCGGGACAGGGGGTCGGGAAAAACTGTTTTTT
>TRBV27|NA|NA|TRBJ1-6
CASSLIGSNSPLHF
TGTGCCAGCAGTTTAATTGGGTCCAATTCACCCCTCCACTTT
>TRBV25-1|NA|NA|TRBJ2-7
CASSVSGPVDEQYF
TGTGCCAGCAGTGTCTCCGGGCCGGTTGACGAGCAGTACTTC
>TRBV14|TRBD2|NA|TRBJ2-1
CASSQLAGGPNEQFF
TGTGCCAGCAGCCAACTAGCGGGAGGGCCTAATGAGCAGTTCTTC
>TRBV29-1|TRBD2|once|TRBJ2-7
CSGRTSADYEQYF
TGCAGCGGTAGGACTAGCGCGGATTACGAGCAGTACTTC
>TRBV18|NA|NA|TRBJ1-1
CASSPVRDTEAFF
TGTGCCAGCTCACCAGTCAGGGACACTGAAGCTTTCTTT
>TRBV6-4|NA|NA|TRBJ2-3
CASPHKGRTDTQYF
TGTGCCAGCCCCCACAAGGGGCGCACAGATACGCAGTATTTT
>TRBV21-1|NA|NA|TRBJ1-5
CASSKARPRVLVNQPQHF
TGTGCCAGCAGCAAAGCCCGACCCCGGGTCCTGGTCAATCAGCCCCAGCATTTT
>TRBV6-6|TRBD2|NA|TRBJ2-3
CASSYERDKVDTQYF
TGTGCCAGCAGTTACGAGCGGGATAAGGTAGATACGCAGTATTTT
>TRBV7-9|NA|NA|TRBJ2-1
CASSLSESSYNEQFF
TGTGCCAGCAGCTTAAGCGAGAGCTCCTACAATGAGCAGTTCTTC
>TRBV10-2|TRBD2|NA|TRBJ2-7
CASSESGGIRNEQYF
TGCGCCAGCAGTGAGTCGGGAGGGATACGGAACGAGCAGTACTTC
>TRBV19|NA|NA|TRBJ2-6
CASSRGRDSGANVLTF
TGTGCCAGTAGTAGGGGCAGGGACTCTGGGGCCAACGTCCTGACTTTC
>TRBV28|NA|NA|TRBJ2-3
CASSLFAEGQGERSF
TGTGCCAGCAGTTTATTCGCCGAGGGGCAGGGTGAAAGAAGTTTT
>TRBV3-1/TRBV3-2|TRBD2|NA|TRBJ2-3
CASSQGVSAGGHPDTQYF
TGTGCCAGCAGCCAAGGGGTTTCGGCGGGAGGGCATCCAGATACGCAGTATTTT
>TRBV28|TRBD1|NA|TRBJ1-2
CASSQRTGVGYTF
TGTGCCAGCAGTCAAAGGACAGGGGTTGGCTACACCTTC
>TRBV2|NA|NA|TRBJ1-3
CASSELRNTIYF
TGTGCCAGCAGTGAATTACGAAACACCATATATTTT